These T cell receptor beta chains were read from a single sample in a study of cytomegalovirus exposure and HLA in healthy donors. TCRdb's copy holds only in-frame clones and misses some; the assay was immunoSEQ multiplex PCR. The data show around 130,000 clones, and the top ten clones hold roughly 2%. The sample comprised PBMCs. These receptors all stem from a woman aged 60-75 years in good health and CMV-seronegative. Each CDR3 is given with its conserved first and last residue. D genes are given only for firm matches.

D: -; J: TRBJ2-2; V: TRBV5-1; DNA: TGCGCCAGCAGCTTGGCAGACACAACCGGGGAGCTGTTTTTT; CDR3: CASSLADTTGELFF
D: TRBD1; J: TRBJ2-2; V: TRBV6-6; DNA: TGTGCCAGCAGCCGCCCGGCTGACAGGGGCACCGGGGAGCTGTTTTTT; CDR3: CASSRPADRGTGELFF
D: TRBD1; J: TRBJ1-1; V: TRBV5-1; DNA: TGCGCCAGCAGCGGACAGGGGGCGAACACTGAAGCTTTCTTT; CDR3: CASSGQGANTEAFF
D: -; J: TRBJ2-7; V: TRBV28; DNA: TGTGCCAGCAGTTTCTATACAGTCCCCTACGAGCAGTACTTC; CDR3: CASSFYTVPYEQYF
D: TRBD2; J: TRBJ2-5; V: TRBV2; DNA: TGTGCCAGCAGCCGGACTAGCGGGAGTAGGTCAGCGGAGACCCAGTACTTC; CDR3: CASSRTSGSRSAETQYF
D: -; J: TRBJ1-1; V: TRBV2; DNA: TGTGCCAGCAGTGGGCCCCCCGGGGGCACTGAAGCTTTCTTT; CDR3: CASSGPPGGTEAFF
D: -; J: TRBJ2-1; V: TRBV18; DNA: TGTGCCAGTCAGATTTCAGGGGTACCGATTTACAATGAGCAGTTCTTC; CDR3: CASQISGVPIYNEQFF
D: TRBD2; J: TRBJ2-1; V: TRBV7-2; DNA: TGTGCCAGCAGAGGCGGCCTAGCGGGAGGGCCGGTCTTGTTCTTC; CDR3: CASRGGLAGGPVLFF
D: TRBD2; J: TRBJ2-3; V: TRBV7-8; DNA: TGTGCCAGCAGCTTAGTTCCTAGCGGGGGCACAGATACGCAGTATTTT; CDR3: CASSLVPSGGTDTQYF
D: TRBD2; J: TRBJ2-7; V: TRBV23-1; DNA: TGCGCCAGCAGCCATCGGGGACAGGCCGGGACTAGCGTCGGACTCTACGAGCAGTACTTC; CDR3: CASSHRGQAGTSVGLYEQYF
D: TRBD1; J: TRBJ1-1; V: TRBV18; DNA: TGTGCCAGCTCAAACAACAGGGGGCGCGGAACTGAAGCTTTCTTT; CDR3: CASSNNRGRGTEAFF
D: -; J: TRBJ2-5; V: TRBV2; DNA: TGTGCCAGCAGTTCAAGTGGGCGCCAGTACTTC; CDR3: CASSSSGRQYF
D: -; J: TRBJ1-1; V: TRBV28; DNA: TGTGCCAGCAGCCAGCTAGGGGCCCGGGGGAGGATAACTGAAGCTTTCTTT; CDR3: CASSQLGARGRITEAFF
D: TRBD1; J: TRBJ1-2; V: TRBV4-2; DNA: TGTGCCAGCAGCCAAGGGCAGGGGGAGGAGGGCTACACCTTC; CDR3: CASSQGQGEEGYTF
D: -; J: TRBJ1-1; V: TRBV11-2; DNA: TGTGCCAGCAGCTTTGGTGGGGCAGGCTGGAGTCCTTTCTTT; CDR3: CASSFGGAGWSPFF
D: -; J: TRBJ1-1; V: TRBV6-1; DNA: TGTGCCAGCAGTCCCAGGGAGAACACTGAAGCTTTCTTT; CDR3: CASSPRENTEAFF
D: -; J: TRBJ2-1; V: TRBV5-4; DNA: TGTGCCAGCAGCTTGAATAGAGGGGGACGGAACAATGAGCAGTTCTTC; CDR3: CASSLNRGGRNNEQFF
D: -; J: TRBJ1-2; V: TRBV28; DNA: TGTGCCAGCAGCCTCCCCACGGAGAACTATGGCTACACCTTC; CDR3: CASSLPTENYGYTF
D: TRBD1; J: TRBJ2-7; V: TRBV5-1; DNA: TGCGCCAGCAGCCAGGGACGAGGGGGCAGCGAGCAGTACTTC; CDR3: CASSQGRGGSEQYF
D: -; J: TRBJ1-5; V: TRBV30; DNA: TGTGCCGTAGAGGGAGGGACGGGACAGCCCCAGCATTTT; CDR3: CAVEGGTGQPQHF
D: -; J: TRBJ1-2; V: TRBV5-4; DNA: TGTGCCAGCAGCTTGGGGGACACCGGATACTATGGCTACACCTTC; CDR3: CASSLGDTGYYGYTF
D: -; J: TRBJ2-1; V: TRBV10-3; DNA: TGTGCCATCAGTGAGCCCCAGGACAATGAGCAGTTCTTC; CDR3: CAISEPQDNEQFF
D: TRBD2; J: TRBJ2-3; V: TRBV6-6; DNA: TGTGCCAGCACCCTGAAGGGAGGGTCTAGCACAGATACGCAGTATTTT; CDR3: CASTLKGGSSTDTQYF
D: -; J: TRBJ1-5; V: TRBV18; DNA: TGTGCCAGCTCATCCCCGGGAGGGTCCCCCAATCAGCCCCAGCATTTT; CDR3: CASSSPGGSPNQPQHF
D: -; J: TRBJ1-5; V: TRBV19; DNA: TGTGCCAGTACGTTCGCCCGGCAGGCCAATCAGCCCCAGCATTTT; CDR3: CASTFARQANQPQHF
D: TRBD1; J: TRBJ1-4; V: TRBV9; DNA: TGTGCCAGCAGCACCCAACAGACAGGGCTGGTGATGGAACTGTTTTTT; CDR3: CASSTQQTGLVMELFF
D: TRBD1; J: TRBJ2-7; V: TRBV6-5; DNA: TGTGCCGGAGGGACAGGCCCAGGCGAGCAGTACTTC; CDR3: CAGGTGPGEQYF
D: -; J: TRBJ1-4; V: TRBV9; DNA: TGTGCCAGCAGCCCCGGACACACGGCAACTAATGAAAAACTGTTTTTT; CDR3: CASSPGHTATNEKLFF
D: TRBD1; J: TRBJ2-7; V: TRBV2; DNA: TGTGCCAGCAGTGATCCAGACAGGGAGCTCTACGAGCAGTACTTC; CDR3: CASSDPDRELYEQYF
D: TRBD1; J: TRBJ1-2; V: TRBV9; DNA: TGTGCCAGCAGCATCGGACAGGGGTCCGACTATGGCTACACCTTC; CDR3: CASSIGQGSDYGYTF
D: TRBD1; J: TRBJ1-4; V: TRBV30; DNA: TGTGCCTCCGAAGCGTCACATAGGACAGGGCCGTGGGAAAAACTGTTTTTT; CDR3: CASEASHRTGPWEKLFF
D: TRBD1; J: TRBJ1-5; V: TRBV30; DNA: TGTGCCTGGAGTAGTCCGGGACAGGGGGGTCAGCCCCAGCATTTT; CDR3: CAWSSPGQGGQPQHF
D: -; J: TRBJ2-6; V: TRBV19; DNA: TGTGCCAGTACCCACGGGGGAGTTACTGCCTCTGGGGCCAACGTCCTGACTTTC; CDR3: CASTHGGVTASGANVLTF
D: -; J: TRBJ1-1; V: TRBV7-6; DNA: TGTGCCAGCAGCTTAGGAGGGGGGGCTGAAGCTTTCTTT; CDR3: CASSLGGGAEAFF
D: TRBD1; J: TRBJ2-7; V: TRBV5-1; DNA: TGCGCCAGCAGCTCCTCAGGGACAGGGGAGTACGAGCAGTACTTC; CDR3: CASSSSGTGEYEQYF
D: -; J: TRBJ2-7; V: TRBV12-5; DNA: TGTGCTAGCTCATTCCAGGGGCTAATCTACGAGCAGTACTTC; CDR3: CASSFQGLIYEQYF
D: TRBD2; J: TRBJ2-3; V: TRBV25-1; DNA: TGTGCCACCAATTATGCGGGAGCAGATACGCAGTATTTT; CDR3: CATNYAGADTQYF
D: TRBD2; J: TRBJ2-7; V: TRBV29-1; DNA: TGCAGCGTTGCGGGACTAGCGGACTCCTACGAGCAGTACTTC; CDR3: CSVAGLADSYEQYF
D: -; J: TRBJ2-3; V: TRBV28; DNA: TGTGCCATCCGACTAGAAGGATCAGATACGCAGTATTTT; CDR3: CAIRLEGSDTQYF
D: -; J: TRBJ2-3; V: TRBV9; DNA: TGTGCCAGCAGCGACCCGGATCCAGGGAAGGGGGGGCGAGATACGCAGTATTTT; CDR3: CASSDPDPGKGGRDTQYF
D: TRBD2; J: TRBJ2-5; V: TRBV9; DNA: TGTGCCAGCAGCGTAGCTGGTGGCGGGGGGGCGTCAGGTGGGGAGACCCAGTACTTC; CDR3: CASSVAGGGGASGGETQYF
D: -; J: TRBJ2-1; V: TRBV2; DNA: TGTGCCAGCAGTGAGGGGCCTGCTATGTACAATGAGCAGTTCTTC; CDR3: CASSEGPAMYNEQFF
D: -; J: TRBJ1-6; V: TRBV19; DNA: TGTGCCACCACCCGGACAGATAATTCACCCCTCCACTTT; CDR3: CATTRTDNSPLHF
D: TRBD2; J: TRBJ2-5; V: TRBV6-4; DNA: TGTGCCAGCAGTGAGAAGAGAGGTAGCGGGAGCTCCAAGACCCAGTACTTC; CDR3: CASSEKRGSGSSKTQYF
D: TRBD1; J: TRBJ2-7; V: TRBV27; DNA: TGTGCCAGCAGTCGCCCTGACAGGGTACAGCAGTACTTC; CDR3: CASSRPDRVQQYF
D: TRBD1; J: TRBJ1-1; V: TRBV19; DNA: TGTGCCAGTAAGGGGACAGGGTGGGGCAACACTGAAGCTTTCTTT; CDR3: CASKGTGWGNTEAFF
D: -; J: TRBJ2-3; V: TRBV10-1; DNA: TGCGCCAGCAGTGCTAGCGATGAAGATACGCAGTATTTT; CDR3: CASSASDEDTQYF
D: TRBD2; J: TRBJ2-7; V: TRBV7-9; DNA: TGTGCCAGCAGCCCCGGACTAGCGGGAGGTCCCCTCCCTTACGAGCAGTACTTC; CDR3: CASSPGLAGGPLPYEQYF
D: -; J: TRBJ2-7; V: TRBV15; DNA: TGTGCCACCAGCAGAGATAGTTACGAGCAGTACTTC; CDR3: CATSRDSYEQYF
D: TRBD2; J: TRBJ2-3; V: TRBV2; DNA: TGTGCCAGCTCGGGGACTAGCGGGGGTTCGCAGTATTTT; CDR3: CASSGTSGGSQYF
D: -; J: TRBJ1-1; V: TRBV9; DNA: TGTGCCAGCAGTAAAACCGGGGGGTCCACTGAAGCTTTCTTT; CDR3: CASSKTGGSTEAFF
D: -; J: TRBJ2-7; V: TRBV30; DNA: TGTGCCTGGAGTGTAAAAGGGGTGAGCGAGCAGTACTTC; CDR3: CAWSVKGVSEQYF
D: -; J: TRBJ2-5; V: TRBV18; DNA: TGTGCCAGCTCACCAGGAGGGAGACAGGGTGAGACCCAGTACTTC; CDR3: CASSPGGRQGETQYF
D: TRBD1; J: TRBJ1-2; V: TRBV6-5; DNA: TGTGCCAGCAGTTACCAGGACAGGGGGCTTGGCGGCTACACCTTC; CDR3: CASSYQDRGLGGYTF
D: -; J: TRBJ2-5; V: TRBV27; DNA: TGTGCCAGCAGTTTATCCCAGGGGCGCGCGACCCAGTACTTC; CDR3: CASSLSQGRATQYF